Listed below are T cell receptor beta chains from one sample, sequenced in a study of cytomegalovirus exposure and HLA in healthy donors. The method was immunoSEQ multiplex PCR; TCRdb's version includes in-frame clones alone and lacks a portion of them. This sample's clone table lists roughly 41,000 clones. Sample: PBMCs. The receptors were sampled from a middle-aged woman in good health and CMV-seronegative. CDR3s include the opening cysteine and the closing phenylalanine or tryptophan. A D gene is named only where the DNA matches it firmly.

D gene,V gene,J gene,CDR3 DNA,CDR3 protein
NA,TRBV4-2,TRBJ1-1,TGTGCCAGCAGCCAAGGGGAGACGGGGTCTGAAGCTTTCTTT,CASSQGETGSEAFF
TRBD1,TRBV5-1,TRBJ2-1,TGCGCCAGCAGCTTTCAGGGGGCGCCTAGTGAGCAGTTCTTC,CASSFQGAPSEQFF
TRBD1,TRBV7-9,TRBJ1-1,TGTGCCAGCCGGCACTCAGGGGGCACTGAAGCTTTCTTT,CASRHSGGTEAFF
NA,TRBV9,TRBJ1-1,TGTGCCAGCAGCTTAGGACAGCTCAACACTGAAGCTTTCTTT,CASSLGQLNTEAFF
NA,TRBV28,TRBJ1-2,TGTGCCAGCAGTGTCGGGGGGCGCATTTCCTATGGCTACACCTTC,CASSVGGRISYGYTF
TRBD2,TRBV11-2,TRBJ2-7,TGTGCCAGCAGCTTATTCCCGGGACTAGCGGAGGGCTACGAGCAGTACTTC,CASSLFPGLAEGYEQYF
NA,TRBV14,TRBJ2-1,TGTGCCAGCAGCCAAGGGACTTACAATGAGCAGTTCTTC,CASSQGTYNEQFF
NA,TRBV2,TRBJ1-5,TGTGCCAGCAGTGATCGTGCGGAAAATCAGCCCCAGCATTTT,CASSDRAENQPQHF
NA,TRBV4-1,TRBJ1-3,TGCGCCAGCAGCCAAGATAGGACAGATTTCACAAACACCATATATTTT,CASSQDRTDFTNTIYF
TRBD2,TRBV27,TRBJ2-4,TGTGCCAGCAGTACACTAGCGGGAGCAAACATTCAGTACTTC,CASSTLAGANIQYF
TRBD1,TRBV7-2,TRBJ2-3,TGTGCCAGCAGCTCCCCGGACAGGGAGATAAAAGATACGCAGTATTTT,CASSSPDREIKDTQYF
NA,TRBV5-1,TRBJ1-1,TGCGCCAGCAGCTTCGACAGATACGAAGCTTTCTTT,CASSFDRYEAFF
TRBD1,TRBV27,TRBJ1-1,TGTGCCAGCAGTAACCGGGACAGGGTAAACACTGAAGCTTTCTTT,CASSNRDRVNTEAFF
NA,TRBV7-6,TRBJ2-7,TGTGCCAGCAGCTTAGCCTTTCGGCGCGACAACTCCTACGAGCAGTACTTC,CASSLAFRRDNSYEQYF
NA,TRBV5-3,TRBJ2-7,TGTGCCAGAAGCTTCCCCACCCCCCGGGGGACCTACGAGCAGTACTTC,CARSFPTPRGTYEQYF
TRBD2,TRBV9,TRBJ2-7,TGTGCCAGCAGCGCCGCCGGGACTAGTGCGACCGAGCAGTACTTC,CASSAAGTSATEQYF
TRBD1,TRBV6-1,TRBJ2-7,TGTGCCAGCGGACAGGGTTTCTCCTACGAGCAGTACTTC,CASGQGFSYEQYF
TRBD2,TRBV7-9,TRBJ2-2,TGTGCCAGCAGCCCAGCCGGGACTAGCGCCACCGGGGAGCTGTTTTTT,CASSPAGTSATGELFF
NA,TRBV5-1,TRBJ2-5,TGCGCCAGCAGCCCGTTCCAAGAGACCCAGTACTTC,CASSPFQETQYF
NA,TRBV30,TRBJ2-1,TGTGCCTGGAGTGTATCGGAGTTGGTTAATGAGCAGTTCTTC,CAWSVSELVNEQFF
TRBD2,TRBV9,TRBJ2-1,TGTGCCAGCAGCGTAGTACTAGCGGGAGCATACAATGAGCAGTTCTTC,CASSVVLAGAYNEQFF
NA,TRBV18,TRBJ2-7,TGTGCCAGCTCACCAAAACAGGATAGCTCCTACGAGCAGTACTTC,CASSPKQDSSYEQYF
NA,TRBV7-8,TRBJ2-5,TGTGCCAGCAGCTCAGACACCCAAGAGACCCAGTACTTC,CASSSDTQETQYF
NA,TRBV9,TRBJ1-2,TGTGCCAGCAGCAAAACGGAGACCTATGGCTACACCTTC,CASSKTETYGYTF